The rows below give T cell receptor beta chains drawn from one sample of a study of cytomegalovirus exposure and HLA in healthy donors. Only in-frame clones appear in the TCRdb table, and some are missing; sequencing was by immunoSEQ multiplex PCR. The table lists approximately 100,000 clones, around 64% of them singletons, with around 3.5% in the top ten. The sequencing sample was made of PBMCs. These receptors came from a man aged 55 to 69 in good health and CMV-seronegative. Both conserved end residues are part of each CDR3. A D gene is named only where the DNA matches it firmly. Not all rows give a size; the values are once, few, many and, for expanded clones, a class.

V	D	size	J	CDR3	DNA
TRBV10-2	NA	NA	TRBJ2-5	CATDGLRGIQYF	TGCGCCACCGACGGATTAAGGGGGATTCAGTACTTC
TRBV5-4	TRBD1	NA	TRBJ1-2	CASGTFGTGVYTF	TGTGCCAGCGGGACCTTTGGGACAGGGGTTTACACCTTC
TRBV29-1	TRBD2	few	TRBJ2-7	CSVEASGGADEQYF	TGCAGCGTTGAGGCTAGCGGGGGGGCCGACGAGCAGTACTTC
TRBV7-2	NA	NA	TRBJ2-7	CASSLVTTVPYF	TGTGCCAGCAGCTTAGTAACGACAGTACCGTACTTC
TRBV5-1	NA	NA	TRBJ2-5	CASSRTQGWETQYF	TGCGCCAGCAGCCGGACACAGGGTTGGGAGACCCAGTACTTC
TRBV10-3	TRBD1	NA	TRBJ1-2	CAITSDRVGYTF	TGTGCCATCACCTCGGACAGGGTTGGCTACACCTTC
TRBV9	NA	NA	TRBJ1-1	CASSPQAMGAEAFF	TGTGCCAGCAGCCCCCAGGCGATGGGGGCAGAAGCTTTCTTT
TRBV5-1	NA	NA	TRBJ2-3	CASAGRGLYTDTQYF	TGCGCCAGCGCAGGTAGGGGCCTATACACAGATACGCAGTATTTT
TRBV5-4	NA	NA	TRBJ1-2	CASSLGQEFTARGYTF	TGTGCCAGCAGCTTGGGGCAGGAATTTACGGCGCGTGGCTACACCTTC
TRBV5-4	NA	NA	TRBJ2-3	CASKQGGPLISTDTQYF	TGTGCCAGCAAACAGGGGGGGCCACTCATTAGCACAGATACGCAGTATTTT
TRBV15	NA	NA	TRBJ1-1	CATSRGTGEAFF	TGTGCCACCAGCAGAGGTACAGGGGAAGCTTTCTTT
TRBV19	TRBD2	few	TRBJ2-3	CASRMSSGETDTQYF	TGTGCCAGTAGGATGAGTAGCGGGGAAACAGATACGCAGTATTTT
TRBV28	NA	NA	TRBJ1-1	CASSFEGARSLAFF	TGTGCCAGCAGTTTCGAAGGGGCTCGGAGTTTAGCTTTCTTT
TRBV2	TRBD1	NA	TRBJ2-7	CASSGDRGLFYEQYF	TGTGCCAGCAGTGGCGACAGGGGCCTGTTCTACGAGCAGTACTTC
TRBV5-4	TRBD2	NA	TRBJ2-7	CASSPGLAGPGTYEQYF	TGTGCCAGCAGCCCTGGACTAGCGGGACCTGGTACTTACGAGCAGTACTTC
TRBV25-1	TRBD2	NA	TRBJ2-2	CASRQGLSGELFF	TGTGCCAGCAGGCAGGGACTATCCGGGGAGCTGTTTTTT
TRBV28	TRBD1	NA	TRBJ2-1	CASRDRANNEQFF	TGTGCCAGCCGGGACAGGGCAAACAATGAGCAGTTCTTC
TRBV10-1	NA	NA	TRBJ1-5	CASSQGVNQPQHF	TGCGCCAGCAGCCAGGGTGTCAATCAGCCCCAGCATTTT
TRBV7-6	NA	NA	TRBJ1-5	CASSLIPQRDQPQHF	TGTGCCAGCAGCTTAATTCCCCAGAGGGATCAGCCCCAGCATTTT
TRBV11-3	NA	NA	TRBJ2-6	CASSSARGANVLTF	TGTGCCAGCAGCTCGGCGAGGGGGGCCAACGTCCTGACTTTC
TRBV27	NA	NA	TRBJ2-5	CASSLASPRETQYF	TGTGCCAGCAGTTTGGCTAGTCCACGAGAGACCCAATACTTC
TRBV6-4	NA	NA	TRBJ2-7	CASSDAAGDPYEQYF	TGTGCCAGCAGTGACGCGGCAGGGGATCCCTACGAGCAGTACTTC
TRBV2	TRBD2	few	TRBJ2-4	CASSEGSGSSKNIQYF	TGTGCCAGCAGTGAAGGGAGCGGGAGTTCCAAAAACATTCAGTACTTC
TRBV11-2	NA	NA	TRBJ1-4	CASSFDIYNEKLFF	TGTGCCAGCAGCTTTGACATTTATAATGAAAAACTGTTTTTT
TRBV29-1	NA	few	TRBJ1-4	CSVGRNYGEKLFF	TGCAGCGTTGGGCGCAACTATGGTGAAAAACTGTTTTTT
TRBV7-9	TRBD1	NA	TRBJ2-2	CASSPTGLAGELFF	TGTGCCAGCAGCCCGACAGGGCTCGCCGGGGAGCTGTTTTTT
TRBV12-5	TRBD1	few	TRBJ1-1	CASGLAPGQMNTEAFF	TGTGCTAGTGGTTTGGCACCGGGACAGATGAACACTGAAGCTTTCTTT
TRBV11-3	TRBD1	NA	TRBJ1-1	CASSFAGGTEAFF	TGTGCCAGCAGCTTTGCAGGGGGCACTGAAGCTTTCTTT
TRBV11-2	NA	NA	TRBJ1-5	CASSLQGFSQPQHF	TGTGCCAGCAGCTTACAGGGGTTTAGTCAGCCCCAGCATTTT
TRBV28	NA	few	TRBJ2-3	CASSLFGGGLGTQYF	TGTGCCAGCAGTTTATTTGGGGGGGGCCTCGGTACGCAGTATTTT
TRBV30	TRBD1	few	TRBJ1-4	CAWNGQDEKLFF	TGTGCCTGGAACGGACAGGATGAAAAACTGTTTTTT
TRBV30	TRBD2	NA	TRBJ2-3	CALCLSGRGTDTQYF	TGTGCCTTATGCCTTAGCGGGAGGGGAACAGATACGCAGTATTTT
TRBV5-4	TRBD2	NA	TRBJ2-3	CASSLGGGLRAGADTQYF	TGTGCCAGCAGCCTGGGGGGGGGTCTTCGAGCTGGTGCAGATACGCAGTATTTT
TRBV5-1	TRBD1	NA	TRBJ2-1	CASSPGQGSYNEQFF	TGCGCCAGCAGCCCAGGACAGGGCTCCTACAATGAGCAGTTCTTC
TRBV5-4	TRBD2	NA	TRBJ2-3	CASSFGGGPGDTQYF	TGTGCCAGCAGCTTCGGCGGGGGGCCAGGAGATACGCAGTATTTT
TRBV5-4	TRBD2	once	TRBJ2-2	CASSSPPGLAGQNTGELFF	TGTGCCAGCAGCTCGCCACCGGGACTAGCGGGCCAGAACACCGGGGAGCTGTTTTTT
TRBV2	TRBD1	NA	TRBJ1-2	CASSVTGYGYTF	TGTGCCAGCAGTGTGACAGGGTATGGCTACACCTTC
TRBV9	TRBD1	NA	TRBJ1-5	CASSATSLGGGVLGNQPQHF	TGTGCCAGCAGCGCAACCTCCTTAGGGGGCGGGGTACTTGGCAATCAGCCCCAGCATTTT
TRBV5-1	NA	NA	TRBJ1-4	CASSQNTGLGEKLFF	TGCGCCAGCAGCCAAAACACAGGGTTGGGTGAAAAACTGTTTTTT
TRBV18	TRBD1	once	TRBJ1-1	CASSPTGQGGAFF	TGTGCCAGCTCACCAACGGGGCAGGGGGGAGCTTTCTTT
TRBV7-9	TRBD1	NA	TRBJ1-2	CASSLGGQGAYGYTF	TGTGCCAGCAGCTTAGGTGGACAGGGGGCATATGGCTACACCTTC
TRBV7-2	NA	NA	TRBJ1-2	CASSFLGSYGYTF	TGTGCCAGCAGCTTTCTTGGGAGCTATGGCTACACCTTC
TRBV5-4	NA	NA	TRBJ2-3	CASSLTGGGTDTQYF	TGTGCCAGCAGCTTGACCGGGGGTGGCACAGATACGCAGTATTTT
TRBV7-7	NA	NA	TRBJ2-7	CASSLTRWDEQYF	TGTGCCAGCAGCCTGACACGCTGGGACGAGCAGTACTTC
TRBV7-3	NA	NA	TRBJ2-3	CASSPGWTSVQYF	TGTGCCAGCAGCCCAGGGTGGACCAGTGTGCAGTATTTT
TRBV5-4	TRBD2	few	TRBJ2-7	CASSSQRLAGDEQYF	TGTGCCAGCAGCTCCCAACGGCTAGCGGGAGACGAGCAGTACTTC
TRBV5-1	NA	NA	TRBJ2-3	CATRFSEMNTQYF	TGCGCCACTCGATTTTCGGAGATGAATACGCAGTATTTT
TRBV7-8	TRBD1	NA	TRBJ1-1	CASSLAGGSTEAFF	TGTGCCAGCAGCTTAGCAGGGGGCAGCACTGAAGCTTTCTTT
TRBV29-1	NA	NA	TRBJ2-2	CSARRGNLNTGELFF	TGCAGCGCGCGCCGGGGGAACTTGAACACCGGGGAGCTGTTTTTT
TRBV29-1	TRBD1	few	TRBJ1-2	CSVDGAGRQGHGYTF	TGCAGCGTTGATGGGGCCGGGCGACAGGGTCATGGCTACACCTTC
TRBV30	TRBD1	once	TRBJ1-2	CAWGLEGAANGYTF	TGTGCCTGGGGCCTGGAGGGGGCTGCAAATGGCTACACCTTC
TRBV7-3	NA	few	TRBJ2-7	CASSFTQGYEQYF	TGTGCCAGCAGCTTCACACAGGGCTACGAGCAGTACTTC